The 5 T cell receptor beta chains below were found in one sample sequenced in a study of T cell responses to AZD1222 COVID-19 vaccine. The assay was immunoSEQ multiplex PCR, and TCRdb's table has in-frame clones only and misses some. The table records approximately 80,000 clones, about nine tenths of them present only once. This material consisted of peripheral blood, taken on day 0 of AZD1222 vaccination. The receptors were sampled from an adult in good health.

V gene TRBV27 combines with J gene TRBJ1-3; possibly TRBD1 for D (6 bases). This CDR3 has 16 residues. CDR1 MNHEY and CDR2 SMNVEV come from the germline V gene (reference sequence). V was trimmed by 5 bases and J by 0 bases, leaving 14 bases between them. DNA of the CDR3: TGTGCCAGCAGTAAACAGGGAACCTTCTCTGGAAACACCATATATTTT. Translated: CASSKQGTFSGNTIYF.

V gene TRBV27 combines with J gene TRBJ2-1; 13 nucleotides agree with TRBD2. After removal of 6 bases from V and 8 bases from J, the junction contained 7 bases not matched to a gene. Germline values: CDR1 MNHEY, CDR2 SMNVEV (reference sequence). CDR3 size: 15 residues. The CDR3 loop is CASSPGTSGVYEQFF. CDR3 nucleotide sequence: TGTGCCAGCAGCCCCGGGACTAGCGGGGTGTATGAGCAGTTCTTC.

This clone was seen repeatedly, ten times or more. The chain recombines TRBV9 with TRBJ1-1, with 9 bases fitting TRBD1. Per germline, CDR1 SGDLS and CDR2 YYNGEE. The V and J ends lost 0 bases and 4 bases, in that order; junction bases with no gene match: 7. CDR3 length: 16 residues. DNA of the CDR3: TGTGCCAGCAGCGTAGGAGGGACAGGGAAGGGCACTGAAGCTTTCTTT. Translated, it gives CASSVGGTGKGTEAFF.

This rearrangement joins TRBV27 to TRBJ2-1; TRBD2 matches 7 bases. Germline trimming cut 6 bases from V and 8 bases from J; bases unmatched to any gene: 13. This CDR3 is 15 amino acids long. Per germline, CDR1 MNHEY and CDR2 SMNVEV (reference sequence). CDR3 nucleotides: TGTGCCAGCAGCCATGTGGGGGGGTGGCAGGATGAGCAGTTCTTC. Amino acids: CASSHVGGWQDEQFF.

The V gene is TRBV6-5, the J gene TRBJ1-6, with D tentatively TRBD1 (6 bases). With 7 bases removed from V and 5 bases from J, the gap between germline ends came to 15 bases. The CDR3 loop spans 15 amino acids. Germline V gene sequence: CDR1 MNHEY, CDR2 SVGAGI. CDR3: CASTLEGQNNSPLHF. In nucleotides, the CDR3 is TGTGCCAGCACCTTAGAGGGACAAAATAATTCACCCCTCCACTTT.